This TCR beta chain was profiled in a study of blood T cell repertoires in COVID-19. Study context: COVID-19 samples, acute and convalescent, were from the United States, Italy and Spain. T cells, B-cell-depleted T cells, or PBMCs provided the cDNA or gDNA that served as material.

Source study methods: From reference gene primer amplification, estimates of nucleated cell counts were derived. TCRdb's table, derived via immunoSEQ multiplex PCR, lists solely in-frame clones and lacks some. V and J calls and clone size follow that table, whereas D and trimming were derived from the DNA. The sample includes 290,000 or so clones, about 88% of them seen just once. The CDR3 is 15 amino acids. Germline-derived CDR1 and CDR2 are MNHEY and SVGEGT. V was pared by 5 bases and J by 2 bases, with 3 bases of the junction left unmatched. The receptor was derived from a man aged 65 to 85 with acute or convalescent COVID-19. V usage is TRBV6-2 or TRBV6-3 and J usage is TRBJ2-6, with 7 positions matching TRBD1. Sequences were obtained from peripheral blood. The CDR3, as DNA: TGTGCCAGCAGTAGACAGGGAACTGGGGCCAACGTCCTGACTTTC. Encoded protein: CASSRQGTGANVLTF.